What follows is one TCR beta chain and its context. Its antigen is not yet known. The sample belongs to a study of cytomegalovirus exposure and HLA in healthy donors (dated by TCRdb to 2016 to 2017). For context, the study as a whole: In an earlier analysis of some 550 of the donors, under 300 Gb of sequence data and 90 million to 130 million unique TCR beta sequences from some 170 million T cells were reported. Among roughly 370 genotyped donors of the cohort, an average of about 240,000 unique TCR beta nucleotide sequences were sequenced per donor, roughly 20% of them non-productive. A later genetic analysis took genome-wide SNP genotypes for 398 of the 666 donors and used that subset as a discovery cohort. Donor age, sex, ethnicity and CMV serostatus were collected together with the repertoire data. An early release that covered fewer than 750 HLA-typed donors contained about 300 gigabases of sequencing data and roughly 84 million unique TCR sequences. Besides the first cohort of some 670 subjects, a separate validation cohort made up of 120 different subjects was used. About 5 DR-DQ haplotypes were handled as single units for association and clustering, since linkage in the cohort was strong. The later analysis used no new phenotypic data to find candidate immune exposures, relying instead on TCR beta sequences and their occurrence across donors. A later analysis re-examined previously published TCR beta repertoires from several hundred donors and added high-resolution HLA genotyping to investigate patterns of TCR occurrence. The study was designed to test whether signatures of past pathogen exposure could be identified by cataloging public T cell receptors. To predict cytomegalovirus infection status, the study combined high-throughput TCR immunosequencing, statistical association of individual TCRs with disease status, and machine learning. Class I and class II HLA loci were covered by the typing at four-digit resolution. In an earlier analysis of more than 550 of the donors, high-throughput TCR beta sequencing was used to judge whether each TCR beta V gene segment behaved as functional or pseudogenic. Every repertoire in the discovery cohort had been generated on one and the same sequencing platform. Of the 300 to 450 genotyped donors, roughly 80% were placed in the genetic ancestry cluster associated with self-reported Caucasian donors. The study profiled the T cell repertoires of about 720 subjects by immunosequencing and related them to cytomegalovirus serostatus. Typing coverage varied by locus: 629-630 donors for A, B, C, DRB1 and DQB1; more than 500 for DQA1; about 600 for DPA1; some 470 for DPB1.

The CDR3 contains 15 residues, cysteine and phenylalanine counted. This entry keeps only the CDR3 DNA: 45 bases, framed from base 1. CDR1 and CDR2, per the germline V gene, are SGDLS and YYNGEE. The germline V end is reduced by 2 bases and the J end by 5 bases; junction bases left unmatched: 5. The cohort comprised around 690 healthy bone marrow donors. At the time of sampling, every cohort member was nominally healthy, though immune exposures that went unrecorded were likely present. The donor tested CMV seropositive and was one of the 289 seropositive cohort members. A peripheral blood sample was collected from each donor, and TCR beta sequencing was performed on peripheral blood mononuclear cells. Genomic DNA extraction from the blood cell samples was performed with the Qiagen DNeasy Blood Extraction Kit. Library method: the immunoSEQ multiplex PCR assay. For the multiplex PCR, a mixture combining 60 forward primers for TCR Vbeta segments and 13 reverse primers for TCR Jbeta segments was used. The CDR3 region of rearranged TCR beta genes was amplified from genomic DNA by a multiplex PCR assay. Amplified TCR beta libraries were sequenced as 87-base-pair reads on the Illumina HiSeq System. Regarding the original processing steps: A later analysis tallied approximately 87 million unique TCR beta chains across the 666 repertoires, and around 12 million of those chains were shared by two or more donors. Raw reads were error-corrected and collapsed into unique sequences by a nearest-neighbor algorithm in which closely related sequences were merged to remove PCR and sequencing errors. To assign V, D and J gene segments, CDR3 sequences were aligned to IMGT reference sequences. For a sequence to be retained, at least a six-nucleotide match to both a V gene segment and a J gene segment was required. A rearrangement was called productive if the CDR3 had no stop codons and remained in frame with V and J, and every other rearrangement was called non-productive. Following IMGT convention, CDR3 was defined as the stretch from the second conserved V-encoded cysteine up to the conserved J-encoded phenylalanine. The earlier analysis of approximately 590 of the donors excluded any sequence lacking an unambiguous match to a single V gene segment. An earlier analysis of a few hundred of the donors called V segments functional above 56.7% productive rearrangements and segregating when the between-donor standard deviation exceeded 5%. A statistical classification framework was built to diagnose cytomegalovirus status from the catalog of TCR beta chain sequences. A later analysis assigned V and J genes by comparing TCR nucleotide sequences with IMGT/GENE-DB human TR gene sequences. The TCRdist pipeline was used in a later analysis to assign CDR3 sequences and most-parsimonious VDJ recombination scenarios. A later analysis defined each TCR beta chain by its CDR3 amino acid sequence plus V-gene family, and excluded reads lacking a unique V-gene family. A later analysis removed roughly 590 highly shared, low-generation-probability nucleotide sequences to deal with suspected cross-contamination and a sequencing artifact. In a later analysis, a clonal expansion index for each public chain was calculated from normalized within-repertoire ranks of inferred template counts. In a later analysis, generation probabilities were computed using a VDJ recombination model fitted to out-of-frame rearrangements, and the results were checked against IGoR. In a later analysis, hypergeometric tests were used to score TCR-TCR, TCR-HLA and TCR-CMV co-occurrence, with a repertoire-size bias correction applied to TCR pairs. In a later analysis, false discovery rates were estimated by permuting HLA or CMV assignments 20 times. In a later analysis, co-occurring TCRs were grouped using DBSCAN, with TCRdist sequence similarity added in when clustering inside HLA-allele-positive subsets. Repertoires with fewer than 30,000 or more than 120,000 public chains, plus five repertoires with anomalous nucleotide sharing, were excluded from co-occurrence clustering. TCRdb limited this immuneACCESS table to in-frame rearrangements with V and J called. A share of clones is missing; checked studies link under half to unresolved V genes, and the rest is unexplained. V, J and clone size are taken as reported in that table, and D and trimming were inferred from the DNA itself. The record for this sample contains about 72,000 clones. The ten biggest clones cover approximately 13% of the sample.

On the study overall, not on this receptor specifically: Across donors, most TCR sequences were observed very rarely, whereas some public TCRs were present in many individuals. Assigning TCR associations to individual alleles was difficult when HLA alleles, especially DR and DQ, strongly co-occurred. The study gave a list of some 150 TCR beta chains associated with cytomegalovirus. Because some donors lacked HLA typing at each locus, the association tests relied only on the typed subset. Several of the top co-occurrence clusters appeared to be linked to parvovirus B19, influenza, CMV and Epstein-Barr virus, according to a later analysis. In this cohort, only TCR beta chains were sequenced, and detectable features were limited by the absence of alpha or paired-chain data. A further reported finding was that TCR beta sequences accurately predicted the HLA-A and HLA-B alleles for most subjects in the first cohort. In a later analysis, 16,951 TCR beta sequences were associated with specific HLA alleles at a false discovery rate of 0.05. The sequencing pipeline was judged likely to have produced a cluster of highly shared sequence variants as a technical artifact. The earlier analysis of approximately 590 of the donors excluded approximately 15 rarely observed V segments, including chromosome 9 orphons, because counts were too low. According to a later genetic analysis, donors in an Asian-associated ancestry cluster had fewer N-insertions in productive TCRs than the approximately 690-donor mean. An earlier analysis of approximately 530 of the donors showed that most TCR beta V segments appeared in productive rearrangements either about 90% or about 30% of the time, which broadly matched IMGT annotations. Roughly uniform sequencing depth across donors was assumed in presence/absence analyses, although this assumption may not hold. Cytomegalovirus status was reported to be diagnosed by the classifier with high specificity and sensitivity in both the original and validation cohorts. In a later analysis, HLA-associated TCR beta chains showed more clonal expansion and lower generation probabilities than non-associated chains that were equally common. In a later genetic analysis, a missense DCLRE1C variant was associated with V-gene and J-gene trimming of TCR beta chains, and the association was replicated in an independent cohort. The authors suggested that the approach could potentially be extended to other disease states and immunological phenotypes. The only immune exposure information available for the cohort was CMV serostatus. Three of the identified cytomegalovirus-associated TCR beta chains were confirmed in vitro to be specific for cytomegalovirus antigens. Because the 87-base-pair reads could not distinguish some IMGT-functional V segments, including TRBV6-2 and TRBV6-3, those segments were excluded. In a later analysis, TCR association rates were found to vary across HLA loci, with the most associated TCRs seen for DRB1 alleles and the fewest for HLA-C alleles. In a later analysis, most CMV-associated TCR beta chains were found to appear HLA-restricted, with HLA associations seemingly driven largely by CMV exposure. Linkage disequilibrium might explain the correlated functional status among segregating V segments, but an unknown experimental factor could not be excluded.

The V gene is TRBV9 and the J gene is TRBJ1-5; TRBD1 fits 9 bases in the junction. The TCR sequence derives from a man aged 50-60 years in good health and CMV-seropositive. The source material was PBMCs. The DNA sequence is as follows: TGTGCCAGCAGCGTTGGACAGGGGCCCTATCAGCCCCAGCATTTT. This codes for CASSVGQGPYQPQHF.